This T cell receptor beta chain was obtained from a study of shared clonotypes between healthy human individuals. The CDR3 length is 12 residues. Trimming stripped 0 bases from V and 8 bases from J, with 4 bases between. Germline CDR1 and CDR2: MGHRA and YSYEKL. Samples underwent the assay at deep level. Measured with immunoSEQ multiplex PCR; TCRdb has only the in-frame clones, and not every one. This table holds about 2 million clones, roughly 96% found once. A CD45RA+ naive subset and a CD45RA-negative memory subset were split from CD4+ cells. Study-wide findings and caveats: Naive subsets generally had larger estimated richness than memory subsets. When compared with the clonotypes that were shared by all four sorted-subset donors, the non-shared clonotypes turned out to have lower generation probabilities.

On this clone itself: Its specificity is not known.

The sequence derives from a man aged 18 to 29 in good health. The genes are TRBV4-1 and TRBJ1-4; D not resolved. Sample: naive CD4+ T cells sorted from blood. Subset of the sample: CD45RA+ positively selected. CDR3 coding DNA: TGCGCCAGCAGCCAAGATGACGAAAAACTGTTTTTT. Translation gives CASSQDDEKLFF.